One sample yielded the 24 T cell receptor beta chains listed below, sequenced in a study of CD8 T cells in ankylosing spondylitis. TCRdb reprocessed the 5' RACE reads via MiXCR and lists one record per CDR3 protein. The table has 100,000 to 150,000 distinct CDR3 sequences, 7% seen once. The specimen was blood, either unsorted or a sorted T cell fraction (not recorded which). The receptor set was obtained from a male donor with ankylosing spondylitis or in good health (not recorded which).

There are many counts of this clonotype. The chain employs TRBV3-1 and TRBJ1-2, with 7 bases lining up with TRBD1. Germline CDR1 is LGHDT and CDR2 is YNNKEL (reference sequence). The ends lost 1 base at V and 4 bases at J; junction bases unmatched: 9. The CDR3 covers 16 residues. As DNA, the CDR3 is TGTGCCAGCAGCCAAGGGCGGACAGGTCCAGGCTATGGCTACACCTTC. This gives the protein CASSQGRTGPGYGYTF.

This clonotype was picked up many times. This rearrangement joins TRBV20-1 to TRBJ2-7, with D perhaps TRBD1 (6 bases). Trimming took 8 bases from V and 2 from J, leaving 16 bases between them. The germline V gene encodes CDR1 DFQATT and CDR2 SNEGSKA (reference sequence). The CDR3 runs to 13 residues. The CDR3 region is CSTLQGRTYEQYF. CDR3 nucleotides: TGCAGTACGCTCCAGGGGCGGACCTACGAGCAGTACTTC.

In its sample, this clonotype was seen many times. J is TRBJ1-1 and V is TRBV7-9; D is perhaps TRBD1 (5 bases). This CDR3 contains 14 residues. The germline V gene encodes CDR1 SEHNR and CDR2 FQNEAQ (reference sequence). V was cut by 1 base and J by 4 bases, with 10 bases left in between. The CDR3 coding sequence is TGTGCCAGCAGCTTAGGGGGGATAGGCACTGAAGCTTTCTTT. Translating gives CASSLGGIGTEAFF.

This clonotype was counted at least ten times. V and J are TRBV15 and TRBJ2-7; D unclear. Between the trimmed V and J ends, which lost 1 base and 3 bases, there was a span of 7 bases. The CDR3 is 13 residues long. The germline V gene encodes CDR1 LNHNV and CDR2 YYDKDF (reference sequence). The CDR3 protein is CATSRVSNYEQYF. The DNA for the CDR3 is TGTGCCACCAGCAGAGTCTCGAACTACGAGCAGTACTTC.

This clonotype was recorded at least ten times. The chain couples TRBV29-1 to TRBJ1-2; D is possibly TRBD1 (5 bases). V was pared by 6 bases and J by 7 bases, with 21 bases between. CDR1 SQVTM and CDR2 ANQGSEA come from the germline V gene. The CDR3 loop spans 14 amino acids. The CDR3 sequence: CSVVGPTGLTGYTF. The CDR3 nucleotides read TGCAGCGTGGTTGGGCCCACAGGATTAACTGGCTACACCTTC.

This clonotype was detected many times. The chain couples TRBV11-2 to TRBJ2-7; 10 positions agree with TRBD1. The trim removed 0 bases at V and 2 bases at J, leaving 10 bases unmatched. This CDR3 is 18 amino acids long. Germline V gene lookup returns CDR1 SGHAT and CDR2 FQNNGV. In nucleotides, the CDR3 is TGTGCCAGCAGCTTAGACCGCTCCTCCGGGACAGGGGCCTACGAGCAGTACTTC. Translated, it gives CASSLDRSSGTGAYEQYF.

This clonotype was seen ten or more times. The chain combines TRBV5-1 with TRBJ2-5, with D perhaps being TRBD1 or TRBD2 (5 bases each). CDR1 is SGHRS, CDR2 YFSETQ, per germline. V was clipped by 6 bases and J by 2 bases, with 17 bases between them. The CDR3 length is 15 residues. The CDR3 reads CASTTTGTQQETQYF. The DNA for the CDR3 is TGCGCCAGCACCACGACCGGGACCCAACAAGAGACCCAGTACTTC. Looking up the rest from reference TRBV5-1 and TRBJ2-5 gives the full variable domain: KAGVTQTPRYLIKTRGQQVTLSCSPISGHRSVSWYQQTPGQGLQFLFEYFSETQRNKGNFPGRFSGRQFSNSRSEMNVSTLELGDSALYLCASTTTGTQQETQYFGPGTRLLVL.

There are many counts of this clonotype. The chain has TRBV25-1 and TRBJ2-3; 8 bases map to TRBD2. This CDR3 has 17 residues. CDR1 and CDR2 from the germline V gene are MGHDK and SYGVNS. The ends lost 4 bases at V and 0 bases at J; junction bases unmatched: 9. CDR3 nucleotides: TGTGCCAGCAGTGCAAGGACGGCTAGCGGGAGCACAGATACGCAGTATTTT. Protein: CASSARTASGSTDTQYF.

This clonotype was picked up many times. The CDR3: CASSSPFRGDHEQFF. CDR3 sequence (DNA): TGTGCCAGCAGCTCCCCTTTTCGGGGAGATCATGAGCAGTTCTTC. This chain joins TRBV7-2 and TRBJ2-1; D may be TRBD2 (5 bases). The CDR3 runs 15 residues. V shed 4 bases and J shed 8 bases, with 18 bases lying between them. Germline V lookup: CDR1 SGHTA, CDR2 FQGNSA. Combining the CDR3 with reference TRBV7-2 and TRBJ2-1 gives the whole variable domain GAGVSQSPSNKVTEKGKDVELRCDPISGHTALYWYRQSLGQGLEFLIYFQGNSAPDKSGLPSDRFSAERTGGSVSTLTIQRTQQEDSAVYLCASSSPFRGDHEQFFGPGTRLTVL.

This clonotype was seen a handful of times. The gene calls are TRBV12-3 or TRBV12-4 and TRBJ2-2; 7 positions agree with TRBD1. This CDR3 comprises 18 residues. V lost 11 bases, J lost 0 bases, and 18 bases stayed unmatched. CDR3 loop: CARVGGRWLVSNTGELFF. The CDR3 DNA sequence: TGTGCCCGCGTAGGGGGCCGTTGGCTGGTGTCGAACACCGGGGAGCTGTTTTTT.

This clonotype appeared many times. The chain has TRBV28 and TRBJ1-4; D is undetermined. Germline CDR1 and CDR2: MDHEN and SYDVKM. The CDR3 is 14 residues long. V lost 6 bases to trimming and J lost 7 bases, with 15 bases between them. CDR3 coding DNA: TGTGCCAGCAGCTTGACATCTTGGCTTGAAAAACTGTTTTTT. Its translation is CASSLTSWLEKLFF.

This clonotype was seen repeatedly, ten times or more. V is TRBV5-5 and J is TRBJ2-7; D not certain. V shed 0 bases and J shed 0 bases, with 10 bases lying between them. CDR3 size: 15 residues. CDR1 and CDR2 (germline): SGHKS, YYEKEE (reference sequence). This chain's CDR3 is CASSLGTSSSYEQYF. In nucleotides, the CDR3 is TGTGCCAGCAGCTTGGGTACTTCGAGCTCCTACGAGCAGTACTTC.

This clonotype appeared many times. V gene TRBV12-3 or TRBV12-4 combines with J gene TRBJ2-7; TRBD2 aligns across 8 bases. J gave up 3 bases and V 6 bases, and 7 bases lay outside the gene matches. CDR3 length equals 14 residues. The CDR3 nucleotides are TGTGCCAGCAGAATAGCGGGGCGGTTCTACGAGCAGTACTTC. Translation: CASRIAGRFYEQYF.

This clonotype came up many times. CDR3 region: CSARDGDRGRGTQYF. In nucleotides, the CDR3 is TGCAGTGCTAGAGATGGTGACAGGGGGCGAGGGACCCAGTACTTC. The V and J genes are TRBV20-1 and TRBJ2-5; 10 bases fit TRBD1. In germline, CDR1 is DFQATT, CDR2 SNEGSKA (reference sequence). The trim removed 0 bases at V and 7 bases at J, leaving 8 bases unmatched. The CDR3 consists of 15 residues.

This clonotype has ten or more counts. V usage is TRBV12-3 or TRBV12-4 and J usage is TRBJ2-3; D not certain. Trimming left V 8 bases short and J 0 bases short, with 6 bases between. The CDR3 has 12 amino acids. CDR3 DNA sequence: TGTGCCAGCCTCCAAAGCACAGATACGCAGTATTTT. Translating it yields CASLQSTDTQYF.

This clonotype was found many times. This chain uses TRBV29-1 with TRBJ2-5; 8 nucleotides agree with TRBD2. Germline CDR1 SQVTM, CDR2 ANQGSEA. This CDR3 has 12 amino acids. With V trimmed by 4 bases and J by 3 bases, 1 base remained unmatched. The CDR3 loop is CSVGAGEETQYF. CDR3 nucleotides: TGCAGCGTTGGAGCGGGAGAAGAGACCCAGTACTTC. The whole variable domain, filled in from reference TRBV29-1 and TRBJ2-5, reads SAVISQKPSRDICQRGTSLTIQCQVDSQVTMMFWYRQQPGQSLTLIATANQGSEATYESGFVIDKFPISRPNLTFSTLTVSNMSPEDSSIYLCSVGAGEETQYFGPGTRLLVL.

This clonotype is a singleton in its sample. The rearrangement joins TRBV6-2 or TRBV6-3 to TRBJ1-1; D is unclear. V lost 2 bases to trimming and J lost 8 bases, with 9 bases between them. The CDR3 is made up of 12 amino acids. The V gene's germline CDR1 is MNHEY and CDR2 SVGEGT. The CDR3 coding sequence is TGTGCCAGCAGTTACACGGATGACGAAGCTTTCTTT. It encodes CASSYTDDEAFF.

This clonotype occurred many times. The chain links TRBV18 to TRBJ2-2; TRBD1 aligns across 7 bases. The V gene end was trimmed by 3 bases and the J gene end by 6 bases; junction bases not matched to a gene: 4. This CDR3 has 14 amino acids. Germline CDR1 is KGHSH and CDR2 is LQKENI. CDR3 DNA sequence: TGTGCCAGCTCACCTACCGGGACAGCCGGGGAGCTGTTTTTT. Translated, it gives CASSPTGTAGELFF.

This clonotype was seen many times. The chain has TRBV20-1 and TRBJ1-1; D ambiguous. The V end lost 1 base, the J end lost 10 bases, and 16 bases lay between the germline ends. Germline CDR1 is DFQATT and CDR2 is SNEGSKA (reference sequence). The CDR3 spans 13 residues. CDR3 nucleotides: TGCAGTGCTAGAGGGTCTACGGGTTATCGAGCTTTCTTT. The encoded protein is CSARGSTGYRAFF.

This clonotype occurred many times. V usage is TRBV5-5 and J usage is TRBJ1-1; D possibly corresponds to TRBD1 (6 bases). V gave up 2 bases and J gave up 7 bases, with 15 bases separating them. Germline values: CDR1 SGHKS, CDR2 YYEKEE (reference sequence). The CDR3 length is 14 residues. The CDR3 coding sequence is TGTGCCAGCAGCTTTCTGATCGGGGGCAGTGAAGCTTTCTTT. Amino acid sequence: CASSFLIGGSEAFF.

This clonotype was detected ten times or more. The V and J genes are TRBV29-1 and TRBJ2-5, with 14 bases that match TRBD2. Losses at the gene ends were 7 bases for V and 4 bases for J; bases not matched to a gene: 5. Germline V gene lookup returns CDR1 SQVTM and CDR2 ANQGSEA. The CDR3 runs to 14 residues. The CDR3 loop reads CSAGLAGGTETQYF. The CDR3, as DNA: TGCAGCGCCGGACTAGCGGGGGGAACAGAGACCCAGTACTTC.

This clonotype was detected many times. The chain combines TRBV12-3 or TRBV12-4 with TRBJ2-1, with 7 bases fitting TRBD1. Trimming removed 6 bases from V and 0 bases from J; junction bases left unmatched: 5. The CDR3 totals 15 residues. The CDR3 protein is CASRPTGSSYNEQFF. For the CDR3, the DNA is TGTGCCAGCAGACCGACAGGGAGCTCCTACAATGAGCAGTTCTTC.

This clonotype has at least ten counts. This chain links TRBV25-1 with TRBJ2-7; no firm D call. V gave up 3 bases and J gave up 4 bases, with 7 bases separating them. The germline CDR1 and CDR2 sequences are MGHDK and SYGVNS. The CDR3 has 12 amino acids. CDR3 loop: CASSDRGYEQYF. Written as DNA, the CDR3 is TGTGCCAGCAGTGACCGTGGGTACGAGCAGTACTTC.

This clonotype was counted ten times or more. The rearrangement uses TRBV2 and TRBJ1-5, with 7 bases that match TRBD1. The CDR3 loop spans 13 amino acids. Trimming removed 8 bases from V and 6 bases from J; junction bases left unmatched: 7. Germline CDR1 SNHLY, CDR2 FYNNEI. The chain's CDR3 is CASRQGGSQPQHF. In DNA form, the CDR3 reads TGTGCCAGCCGACAGGGCGGGAGTCAGCCCCAGCATTTT.